This T cell receptor (beta chain) originates from a study of radiation and T cells in renal cell carcinoma. The wider study: Nephrectomy followed 15 Gy stereotactic body radiation by 4 weeks.

Described time point: baseline pretreatment blood. Treatment defined: 15 Gy SBRT to primary tumor, nephrectomy 4 weeks later. The protocol was immunoSEQ multiplex PCR, while the TCRdb copy is restricted to in-frame clones and leaves out a portion. The sample shows about 88,000 clones, approximately 86% of them seen only once. V lost 8 bases and J 5 bases, leaving 21 bases between the germline ends. The CDR3 consists of 15 residues. Germline V gene sequence: CDR1 MNHEY, CDR2 SMNVEV (reference sequence). The chain links TRBV27 to TRBJ1-1; D is possibly TRBD1 (5 bases). Sequencing used blood, obtained from a patient whose treatment included radiotherapy and nephrectomy. The receptor was derived from a man in his fifties or sixties with renal cell carcinoma. The CDR3 nucleotides read TGTGCCAGCGCTGAACCGGGGAGGGGTCGGACTGAAGCTTTCTTT. This translates into CASAEPGRGRTEAFF.